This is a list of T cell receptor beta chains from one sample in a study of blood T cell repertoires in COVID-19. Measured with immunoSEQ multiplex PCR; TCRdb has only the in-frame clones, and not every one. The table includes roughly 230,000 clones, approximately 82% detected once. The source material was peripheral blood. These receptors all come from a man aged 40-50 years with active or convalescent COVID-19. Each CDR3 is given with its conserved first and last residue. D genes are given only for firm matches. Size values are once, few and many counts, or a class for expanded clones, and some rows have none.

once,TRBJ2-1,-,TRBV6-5,TGTGCCAGCAGGATGAGGGGGGGAAATGAGCAGTTCTTC,CASRMRGGNEQFF
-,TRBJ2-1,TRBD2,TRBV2,TGTGCCAGCACCGGTACCGGGGGGGCGACCAATGAGCAGTTCTTC,CASTGTGGATNEQFF
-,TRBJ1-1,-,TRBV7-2,TGTGCCAGCAGCTCCCTCGGGGAGGGGGACACTGAAGCTTTCTTT,CASSSLGEGDTEAFF
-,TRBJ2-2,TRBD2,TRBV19,TGTGCCAGCGGGGGGGCAGCTTTCACCGGGGAGCTGTTTTTT,CASGGAAFTGELFF
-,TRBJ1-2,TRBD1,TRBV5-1,TGCGCCAGCAGCTGGACCGGGACAGGGGATGGCTACACCTTC,CASSWTGTGDGYTF
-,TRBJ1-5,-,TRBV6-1,TGTGCCAGCAGTGAACCGGGACAAGTCAATCAGCCCCAGCATTTT,CASSEPGQVNQPQHF
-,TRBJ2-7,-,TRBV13,TGTGCCAGCAGCTTACCCTCAGGGCTGCACGAGCAGTACTTC,CASSLPSGLHEQYF
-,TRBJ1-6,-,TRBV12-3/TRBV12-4,TGTGCCAGCAGTTTAGGAAATCCATTTGAGATCCACTTT,CASSLGNPFEIHF
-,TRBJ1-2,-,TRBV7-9,TGTGCCAGCAGCTTAGGTCAGAATAATGGCTACACCTTC,CASSLGQNNGYTF
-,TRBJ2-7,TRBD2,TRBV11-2,TGTGCCAGCAGCCTACTAGCGGGGGCACCCTACGAGCAGTACTTC,CASSLLAGAPYEQYF
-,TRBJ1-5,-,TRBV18,TGTGCCAGCTCAGTCTATCAGGGGCCCCAGCATTTT,CASSVYQGPQHF
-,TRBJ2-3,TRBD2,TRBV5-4,TGTGCCAGCAGAAAAAGCGGGGGGGCCTCAGATACGCAGTATTTT,CASRKSGGASDTQYF
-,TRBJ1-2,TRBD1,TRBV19,TGTGCCAGTAGATCAGGACAGGATTCCTATGGCTACACCTTC,CASRSGQDSYGYTF
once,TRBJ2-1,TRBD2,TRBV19,TGTGCCAGTAAAGGTAGTAGCGGGGGGGGCTCCTACAATGAGCAGTTCTTC,CASKGSSGGGSYNEQFF
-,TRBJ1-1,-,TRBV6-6,TGTGCCACCGGCGAGGGGGAGATCACTGAAGCTTTCTTT,CATGEGEITEAFF
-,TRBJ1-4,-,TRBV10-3,TGTGCCAACAGACCGACACAACAGGGTGAAAAACTGTTTTTT,CANRPTQQGEKLFF
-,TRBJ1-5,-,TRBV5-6,TGTGCCAGCAGCTTGTGGGGCGTTGGTTTCGGACAAGGTCAGCCCCAGCATTTT,CASSLWGVGFGQGQPQHF
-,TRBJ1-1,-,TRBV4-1,TGCGCCAGCAGCGACTTCAGAGGTACTGAAGCTTTCTTT,CASSDFRGTEAFF
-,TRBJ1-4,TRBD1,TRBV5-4,TGTGCCAGCAGCGGGAGTGACAGGGCAACTAATGAAAAACTGTTTTTT,CASSGSDRATNEKLFF
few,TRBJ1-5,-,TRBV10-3,TGTGCCATCAGTGGGGGAGGGGGCAATCAGCCCCAGCATTTT,CAISGGGGNQPQHF
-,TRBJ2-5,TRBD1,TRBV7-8,TGTGCCAGCAGCCCGAGGACAGGGGTCGAGACCCAGTACTTC,CASSPRTGVETQYF
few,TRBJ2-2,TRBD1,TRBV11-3,TGTGCCAGCAGCTTAGGCCGGGACAGCACTTCAGCCGGGGAGCTGTTTTTT,CASSLGRDSTSAGELFF
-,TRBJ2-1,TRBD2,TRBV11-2,TGTGCCAGCAGCTTCAAGAGGAGCGGGGACAATGAGCAGTTCTTC,CASSFKRSGDNEQFF
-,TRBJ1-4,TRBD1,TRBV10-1,TGCGCCAGCAGTCCGACAGGGCACAATGAAAAACTGTTTTTT,CASSPTGHNEKLFF
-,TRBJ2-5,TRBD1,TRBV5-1,TGCGCCAGCAGCTCCACAGGGGGCCCATCGGAGACCCAGTACTTC,CASSSTGGPSETQYF
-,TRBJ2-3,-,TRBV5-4,TGTGCCAGCAGCTTGGCCGGGGCAGATACGCAGTATTTT,CASSLAGADTQYF
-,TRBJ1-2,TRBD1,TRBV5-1,TGCGCCAGCAGCTTGAGGGGACAGGTGGACTATGGCTACACCTTC,CASSLRGQVDYGYTF
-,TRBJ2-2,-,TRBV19,TGTGCCAGTAGTATAGTGCCGAGAGGGACCGGGGAGCTGTTTTTT,CASSIVPRGTGELFF
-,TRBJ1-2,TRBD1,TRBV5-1,TGCGCCAGCAGCTCAATTGTGGCCGGGACAGGGTTTGGCTACACCTTC,CASSSIVAGTGFGYTF
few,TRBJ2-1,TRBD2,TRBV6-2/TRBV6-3,TGTGCCAGCAGTTACGTGAGTTGGGTAGCGGGGCCTAATGAGCAGTTCTTC,CASSYVSWVAGPNEQFF
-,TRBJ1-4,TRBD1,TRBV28,TGTGCCAGCAGTCTAACCCGGGACAGCCGGGAAAAACTGTTTTTT,CASSLTRDSREKLFF
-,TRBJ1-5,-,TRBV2,TGTGCCAGCAGAGGCGGGGTTAGCAATCAGCCCCAGCATTTT,CASRGGVSNQPQHF
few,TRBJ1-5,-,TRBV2,TGTGCCAGCAGTCCGGGTCTTTCCAATCAGCCCCAGCATTTT,CASSPGLSNQPQHF
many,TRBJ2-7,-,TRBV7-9,TGTGCCAGCAGCTTAGGGCCCAACGAGCAGTACTTC,CASSLGPNEQYF
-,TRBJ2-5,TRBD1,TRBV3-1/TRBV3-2,TGTGCCAGCAGCCGTCCCTCAACAGGGGGTCGGGAGACCCAGTACTTC,CASSRPSTGGRETQYF
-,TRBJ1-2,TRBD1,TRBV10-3,TGTGCCATCAGCGAAGACAGGGACTATGGCTACACCTTC,CAISEDRDYGYTF
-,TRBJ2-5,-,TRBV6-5,TGTGCCAGCAGTTGGTTAGCCACCGAAGTAGAGACCCAGTACTTC,CASSWLATEVETQYF
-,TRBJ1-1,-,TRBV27,TGTGCCAGCAGTTTTTCCAGGGGAAAGACTGAAGCTTTCTTT,CASSFSRGKTEAFF
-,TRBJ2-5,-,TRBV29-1,TGCAGCGTCCGCCGGTACCAAGAGACCCAGTACTTC,CSVRRYQETQYF
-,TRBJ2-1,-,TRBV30,TGTGCCTGGAGATTGAACTTAGATGAGCAGTTCTTC,CAWRLNLDEQFF
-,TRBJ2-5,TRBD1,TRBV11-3,TGTGCCAGCAGCCTCTGGACAGGGGGACAAGAGACCCAGTACTTC,CASSLWTGGQETQYF
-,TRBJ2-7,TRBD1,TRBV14,TGTGCCAGCAGCTTCAGACGGACAGGGGCCGAGCAGTACTTC,CASSFRRTGAEQYF
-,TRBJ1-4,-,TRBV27,TGTGCCAGCAGTCCAACCCGAGGGGGGGGAGAGGAAAAACTGTTTTTT,CASSPTRGGGEEKLFF
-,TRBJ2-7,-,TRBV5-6,TGTGCCAGCAGCGCGGGCTACGAGCAGTACTTC,CASSAGYEQYF
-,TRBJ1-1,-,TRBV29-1,TGCAGCGTTGAGACGGGTTCGGTGGGCACTGAAGCTTTCTTT,CSVETGSVGTEAFF
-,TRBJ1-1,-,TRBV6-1,TGTGCCAGCAGTGAAAGAGTCGGCACTGAAGCTTTCTTT,CASSERVGTEAFF
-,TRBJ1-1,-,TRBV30,TGTGCCTGGAGTTTGGGAGTAGTAGCTTTCTTT,CAWSLGVVAFF
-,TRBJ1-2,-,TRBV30,TGTGCCTGGATTACCAAGGGGGAGTATGGACATGGCTACACCTTC,CAWITKGEYGHGYTF
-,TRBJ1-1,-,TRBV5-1,TGCGCCAGCAGCTTGGTTGGACAGCCTCTGAACACTGAAGCTTTCTTT,CASSLVGQPLNTEAFF
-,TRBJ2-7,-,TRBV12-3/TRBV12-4,TGTGCCAGCAGCAACCGGGGGGAGCAGTACTTC,CASSNRGEQYF
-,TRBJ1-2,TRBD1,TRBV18,TGTGCCAGCTCACCAGACAGGGAGCTTTGGGGCTACACCTTC,CASSPDRELWGYTF
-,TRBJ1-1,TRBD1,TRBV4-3,TGCGCCAGCCGCCGCGGACAGGGGGGCACTGAAGCTTTCTTT,CASRRGQGGTEAFF
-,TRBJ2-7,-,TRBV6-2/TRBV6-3,TGTGCCAGCAGTTCAGCAGACACCTACGAGCAGTACTTC,CASSSADTYEQYF
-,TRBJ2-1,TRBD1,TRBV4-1,TGCGCCAGCAGCCAAAGTTCACTTGGGACAGGCAGGAATGAGCAGTTCTTC,CASSQSSLGTGRNEQFF
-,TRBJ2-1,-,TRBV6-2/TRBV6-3,TGTGCCAGCAGCAATTTGTTAGGGGGAGACAATGAGCAGTTCTTC,CASSNLLGGDNEQFF